This TCR beta chain was captured in a study of blood T cells in healthy people across ages. V was pared by 3 bases and J by 6 bases, with 10 bases of the junction left unmatched. Germline V gene data show CDR1 as DFQATT and CDR2 as SNEGSKA (reference sequence). The CDR3 covers 15 residues. This clonotype turned up a few times. A second about 7 to 12 cycle PCR used barcoded and J-beta primers. Each CDR3 protein is one row after TCRdb ran MiXCR on the 5' RACE reads. The sample comprises under 2 million distinct CDR3 sequences, about 32% of which are singletons, and over 9% rests with the top ten. Each donor gave approximately 9.5 milliliters of peripheral blood.

V gene TRBV20-1 combines with J gene TRBJ2-1; 8 bases are shared with TRBD1. Specimen: blood. The sequence derives from a woman aged 25 to 39 in good health. In nucleotides, the CDR3 is TGCAGTGCTAGGAACAGGGGGGTGATCAGCAATGAGCAGTTCTTC. This encodes CSARNRGVISNEQFF.